A selection of T cell receptor beta chains follows, all from one sample in a study of radiotherapy plus CTLA-4 blockade in lung cancer. Sequenced by immunoSEQ multiplex PCR; TCRdb stores in-frame clones only, minus some. The sample holds about 25,000 clones; 70% to 75% are singletons and the top ten take approximately 3.2%. The source was peripheral blood, collected from a patient treated with radiotherapy plus ipilimumab. Receptors originate from a human donor with non-small cell lung cancer whose response to radiotherapy plus ipilimumab could not be evaluated. The CDR3 runs from the conserved cysteine through the conserved F or W. A D gene is named only where the DNA matches it firmly. Only some rows state a clone size, as once, few, many or a class for expanded clones.

CDR3 DNA,CDR3 protein,D gene,J gene,clone size,V gene
TGTGCCAGCAGCAGGACAGGGGGAAGAACCGGGGAGCTGTTTTTT,CASSRTGGRTGELFF,TRBD1,TRBJ2-2,NA,TRBV5-8
TGTGCCAGCAGGTCCGCCGGGACAGGGTCTTCTGGCTACACCTTC,CASRSAGTGSSGYTF,TRBD1,TRBJ1-2,NA,TRBV28
TGTGCCATCAGTGAGTCTGCAGGCTCGCTAGCCAAAAACATTCAGTACTTC,CAISESAGSLAKNIQYF,NA,TRBJ2-4,few,TRBV10-3
TGTGCCAGCTCACCGGTGGGGACTAGCACAGATACGCAGTATTTT,CASSPVGTSTDTQYF,NA,TRBJ2-3,NA,TRBV18
TGTGCCAGCAGCTTGGCCTTGAACACCGGGGAGCTGTTTTTT,CASSLALNTGELFF,NA,TRBJ2-2,once,TRBV5-4
TGTGCCAGCAGCTTCCCGGGACAGAACCCCTACGAGCAGTACTTC,CASSFPGQNPYEQYF,TRBD1,TRBJ2-7,few,TRBV5-6
TGCGCCAGCAGGAGAGCAGGGATCAATCAGCCCCAGCATTTT,CASRRAGINQPQHF,NA,TRBJ1-5,NA,TRBV10-1
TGTGCCAGCAGCCGAAGCTTGGTAGCGGGAGAGTATGAGCAGTACTTC,CASSRSLVAGEYEQYF,TRBD2,TRBJ2-7,NA,TRBV4-2
TGCAGCGTTGAAGAGGGACAGGGTGGGGATGAGCAGTTCTTC,CSVEEGQGGDEQFF,TRBD1,TRBJ2-1,NA,TRBV29-1
TGTGCCAGCAGCTTGGACGGACAGAACCGGGAGACCCAGTACTTC,CASSLDGQNRETQYF,NA,TRBJ2-5,NA,TRBV5-5
TGTGCCAGCAGCTTCCAGGGGACGGACACTGAAGCTTTCTTT,CASSFQGTDTEAFF,NA,TRBJ1-1,NA,TRBV7-2
TGTGCCAGCACCCCCCGTGGGGCAGAAGCTGAAGCTTTCTTT,CASTPRGAEAEAFF,NA,TRBJ1-1,NA,TRBV7-9
TGTGCCAGCATCAGAGAGGTACCGGGAGGGCAGTACTTC,CASIREVPGGQYF,TRBD2,TRBJ2-7,few,TRBV2
TGTGCCAGCAGCACACTCGGGAATACGCAGTATTTT,CASSTLGNTQYF,NA,TRBJ2-3,NA,TRBV7-9
TGCGCCAGCAGCTTGCGGGGGGAGGCGGACATTCAGTACTTC,CASSLRGEADIQYF,TRBD2,TRBJ2-4,NA,TRBV5-1
TGCGCCAGCAGCCAAGGGGGGGGACAGGTCAATCAGCCCCAGCATTTT,CASSQGGGQVNQPQHF,TRBD1,TRBJ1-5,NA,TRBV4-1
TGTGCCAGCAGCCCCCTCGAGCGGAGTCACAATGAGCAGTTCTTC,CASSPLERSHNEQFF,NA,TRBJ2-1,NA,TRBV27
TGTGCCAGCAGCCTCGGAGTAGCGCTCTACAATGAGCAGTTCTTC,CASSLGVALYNEQFF,NA,TRBJ2-1,NA,TRBV28
TGCGCCAGCAGCCAAGGTGAGGGTTCTGGGGCCAACGTCCTGACTTTC,CASSQGEGSGANVLTF,NA,TRBJ2-6,NA,TRBV4-3
TGCGCCAGCAGCCCTGCGCGGGGAAACTATGGCTACACCTTC,CASSPARGNYGYTF,NA,TRBJ1-2,NA,TRBV5-1
TGTGCCAGCAGCGGTGGACTAGCCGGAGAGACCCAGTACTTC,CASSGGLAGETQYF,TRBD2,TRBJ2-5,NA,TRBV2
TGTGCCATCAGTGAGCAGGGGGCGAACAATTCACCCCTCCACTTT,CAISEQGANNSPLHF,TRBD1,TRBJ1-6,NA,TRBV10-3
TGTGCCAGCAGCCGATGGCGGCGGGAGGGGACCGGGGAGCTGTTTTTT,CASSRWRREGTGELFF,TRBD2,TRBJ2-2,NA,TRBV7-2
TGTGCCAGTACCAGGACAGCCGACCAAGAGACCCAGTACTTC,CASTRTADQETQYF,NA,TRBJ2-5,NA,TRBV19
TGTGCCAGCAGTAAGACAGGGGTTGGTGGCTACACCTTC,CASSKTGVGGYTF,TRBD1,TRBJ1-2,NA,TRBV6-5
TGTGCCAGCAGTTCGACTTCCGCCAATCAGCCCCAGCATTTT,CASSSTSANQPQHF,NA,TRBJ1-5,NA,TRBV6-5
TGTGCCAGCGACCTGCGGACAGGGCGCAATGAGCAGTTCTTC,CASDLRTGRNEQFF,TRBD1,TRBJ2-1,NA,TRBV2
TGTGCCAGCGGCCGCCCAGGGTCGAACACCGGGGAGCTGTTTTTT,CASGRPGSNTGELFF,NA,TRBJ2-2,NA,TRBV7-2
TGTGCCAGCAGCTTGGCTACCGGGGAAGCTGAAGCTTTCTTT,CASSLATGEAEAFF,NA,TRBJ1-1,NA,TRBV5-4
TGTGCCAGCAGCCCGGGGACTAGCGGCTACAATGAGCAGTTCTTC,CASSPGTSGYNEQFF,TRBD2,TRBJ2-1,NA,TRBV7-3
TGTGCCAGCAGCTTACGGGCGGGAGTCACCACCGGGGAGCTGTTTTTT,CASSLRAGVTTGELFF,TRBD2,TRBJ2-2,NA,TRBV7-6
TGTGCCAGCAGCACCGGGACTAGCGGGAGACTTGCCTCGTACGAGCAGTACTTC,CASSTGTSGRLASYEQYF,TRBD2,TRBJ2-7,NA,TRBV9
TGTGCCAGCAGCAAACCCCCAAGGCGGCCGTACGAGCAGTACTTC,CASSKPPRRPYEQYF,NA,TRBJ2-7,NA,TRBV21-1
TGTGCCAGCAGGTCTAGCGGGATTCCCGGCAATGAGCAGTTCTTC,CASRSSGIPGNEQFF,TRBD2,TRBJ2-1,few,TRBV7-2
TGTGCCAGCAGTACGATAACGACAGGGGGCAGTAACTATGGCTACACCTTC,CASSTITTGGSNYGYTF,TRBD1,TRBJ1-2,NA,TRBV28
TGTGCCAGCAGCATGGGGGGAGCTTACGAGCAGTACTTC,CASSMGGAYEQYF,NA,TRBJ2-7,NA,TRBV5-6
TGTGCCAGCAACCCCTCCGGGACAGGGGAATCTCAGTTCTTC,CASNPSGTGESQFF,TRBD1,TRBJ2-1,NA,TRBV2
TGTGCCAGCAGTGTTGAGCGAAGGGGTGAAGCTTTCTTT,CASSVERRGEAFF,NA,TRBJ1-1,NA,TRBV2
TGTGCCAGCAGCCGAGCCGGGATGAACACTGAAGCTTTCTTT,CASSRAGMNTEAFF,NA,TRBJ1-1,few,TRBV14
TGTGCCAGCAGGAAGGACCTACCAGGGTATGAGCAGTTCTTC,CASRKDLPGYEQFF,NA,TRBJ2-1,NA,TRBV2
TGTGCCAGCAGCCCCCAGTCGGGCTCCTACGAGCAGTACTTC,CASSPQSGSYEQYF,NA,TRBJ2-7,NA,TRBV7-3
TGCGCCAGCAGCCAAAACCCGGGACTAGCGGAAGAGCAGTACTTC,CASSQNPGLAEEQYF,TRBD2,TRBJ2-7,NA,TRBV4-1
TGTGCCAGTAGTATAGATGGACGGGGAACCCTTCAGCCCCAGCATTTT,CASSIDGRGTLQPQHF,NA,TRBJ1-5,NA,TRBV19
TGTGCCAGCAGCTCAATCCGGGGGGCCGGCTATGGCTACACCTTC,CASSSIRGAGYGYTF,NA,TRBJ1-2,few,TRBV5-6
TGTGCCAGCAGCTTAGTATGGGGAACAGGGCGTTCCTACGAGCAGTACTTC,CASSLVWGTGRSYEQYF,NA,TRBJ2-7,NA,TRBV7-2